This T cell receptor beta chain comes out of a study of cytomegalovirus exposure and HLA in healthy donors. Germline values: CDR1 SGHAT, CDR2 FQNNGV. Trimming removed 4 bases from V and 8 bases from J, with 9 bases in between. The CDR3 sequence is 13 residues long. In this sample, this clone turned up a few times. Repertoires were generated with immunoSEQ multiplex PCR, while TCRdb's copy carries only in-frame clones and drops some. The data contain 300,000 to 400,000 clones, 70% to 90% of them seen just once; the ten biggest clones take up around 1%. Sequencing was done on a sample of PBMCs. This receptor was identified in a man younger than 40 in good health and CMV-seronegative. This rearrangement joins TRBV11-2 to TRBJ1-6, with unresolved D. CDR3 sequence reads: CASSSLLDSPLHF. The DNA of the CDR3 is TGTGCCAGCAGCTCCCTCCTCGATTCACCCCTCCACTTT.